Below, 5 T cell receptor beta chains from the same sample are listed, as sequenced in a study of cytomegalovirus exposure and HLA in healthy donors. Vbeta (60) and Jbeta (13) primers were used in the PCR. Data came from immunoSEQ multiplex PCR; TCRdb stores just in-frame clones and leaves some out. The profile shows tens of thousands of clones, approximately 55% of them singletons. Specimen: PBMCs. These receptors came from a woman aged 40 to 55 in good health and CMV-seropositive.

The J gene is TRBJ1-1, the V gene TRBV5-1; tentatively, D is TRBD1 (6 bases). Looked up from germline, CDR1 is SGHRS and CDR2 is YFSETQ. This CDR3 has 14 residues. Trimming removed 3 bases at V and 5 bases at J, with 14 bases between. CDR3 coding DNA: TGCGCCAGCAGCTCAGGGGTTGGAACGACTGAAGCTTTCTTT. Its translation is CASSSGVGTTEAFF.

This clone was seen only a few times. This chain joins TRBV5-6 and TRBJ2-6; D may be TRBD1 (5 bases). V was trimmed by 3 bases and J by 1 base, leaving 11 bases between them. The germline gives CDR1 SGHDT, CDR2 YYEEEE. This CDR3 has 16 amino acids. CDR3 sequence (DNA): TGTGCCAGCAGCTGGGGCCCTATGTCTGGGGCCAACGTCCTGACTTTC. Its translation is CASSWGPMSGANVLTF.

This clone was observed a single time. The chain is built from TRBV29-1 and TRBJ1-2, with TRBD1 matching over 7 bases. Germline V gives CDR1 SQVTM, CDR2 ANQGSEA. The V segment lost 0 bases and the J segment 5 bases; nucleotides outside the gene matches: 6. The length of the CDR3 is 14 residues. The CDR3 nucleotides read TGCAGCGTTGAAGACAACAGGGGCGGGTATGGCTACACCTTC. Translation: CSVEDNRGGYGYTF. Drawing the rest from reference TRBV29-1 and TRBJ1-2, the complete variable domain is SAVISQKPSRDICQRGTSLTIQCQVDSQVTMMFWYRQQPGQSLTLIATANQGSEATYESGFVIDKFPISRPNLTFSTLTVSNMSPEDSSIYLCSVEDNRGGYGYTFGSGTRLTVV.

CDR3 sequence: CASSLTSGGFFADTQYF. The DNA for the CDR3 is TGTGCCAGCAGCTTGACTAGCGGGGGATTCTTCGCAGATACGCAGTATTTT. The chain employs TRBV5-6 and TRBJ2-3; 11 nucleotides align to TRBD2. The V gene end was trimmed by 1 base and the J gene end by 4 bases; junction bases not matched to a gene: 8. The CDR3 covers 17 residues. Germline V gene sequence: CDR1 SGHDT, CDR2 YYEEEE.

The genes are TRBV5-6 and TRBJ1-2; the D gene is possibly TRBD1 (5 bases). Germline assignment: CDR1 SGHDT and CDR2 YYEEEE. CDR3 length: 14 residues. V gave up 2 bases and J gave up 0 bases, with 8 bases separating them. CDR3 nucleotides: TGTGCCAGCAGCTTTGGGGCAGCTAACTATGGCTACACCTTC. It codes for CASSFGAANYGYTF.